This TCR beta chain was recovered during a study of tumor and adjacent non-tumor tissue in lung cancer. As for the study in general: There were around eleven adenocarcinoma, 2 squamous cell carcinoma and 1 small cell lung cancer cases.

Three rounds of nested PCR, following a modified ARM-PCR protocol, produced the TCRbeta library. TCRdb reprocessed the multiplex PCR reads via MiXCR and lists one record per CDR3 protein. The sample consists of fewer than 90,000 distinct CDR3 sequences, 65% to 80% of them appearing once. This sample's RNA came from whole unsorted tissue. More than 3 cm separated this lung sample from the edge of the tumor. Newly diagnosed lung cancer patients had thoracic surgery in China, August–late 2014, without prior chemotherapy. Study outcomes and limitations: Normal lung showed higher cumulative top 100 clone frequency than tumor. Higher tumor TCR diversity was associated with shorter survival.

On this clonotype: The antigen is undetermined.

Sequencing input: distant non-tumor lung tissue. This clonotype was sampled from a woman aged 50 to 65 with non-small cell lung cancer.

CDR3 sequence reads: CASSNWEYTVPQHF. CDR3 nucleotide sequence: TGTGCCAGTAGCAATTGGGAGTATACAGTGCCCCAGCATTTT. The genes are TRBV11-2 and TRBJ1-5, with D unresolved. V lost 9 bases and J lost 9, with 21 bases in between. The CDR3 runs to 14 residues. The germline gives CDR1 SGHAT, CDR2 FQNNGV.